Sequencing of this T cell receptor beta chain was carried out in a study of shared clonotypes between healthy human individuals. Overall study context: CD4 naive and CD4 memory each took three plates per donor, while CD8 naive took two and CD8 memory one.

As concerns this clone: The antigen remains unidentified.

Germline V gene data show CDR1 as SGHNT and CDR2 as YYREEE (reference sequence). The CDR3 has 15 residues. Trimming left V 5 bases short and J 5 bases short, with 19 bases between. General study findings and limits: Naive subsets generally had larger estimated richness than memory subsets. It was observed that around 5% of naive CD4 clonotypes were shared across several donors. Represented genetic and exposure-history diversity was restricted by having few donors.

This table comes from immunoSEQ multiplex PCR, and its TCRdb copy is limited to in-frame clones, with some not included. The table has around 700,000 clones, more than 70% seen once. The V and J genes are TRBV5-4 and TRBJ2-5; D is perhaps TRBD2 (7 bases). This sequence was found in a woman aged 25 to 39 in good health. Material: memory CD4+ T cells sorted from blood. Subset meaning: CD45RA-negative fraction. CDR3 sequence: CASRSYSGGGETQYF. DNA of the CDR3: TGTGCCAGCAGGTCTTATAGTGGGGGGGGCGAGACCCAGTACTTC.